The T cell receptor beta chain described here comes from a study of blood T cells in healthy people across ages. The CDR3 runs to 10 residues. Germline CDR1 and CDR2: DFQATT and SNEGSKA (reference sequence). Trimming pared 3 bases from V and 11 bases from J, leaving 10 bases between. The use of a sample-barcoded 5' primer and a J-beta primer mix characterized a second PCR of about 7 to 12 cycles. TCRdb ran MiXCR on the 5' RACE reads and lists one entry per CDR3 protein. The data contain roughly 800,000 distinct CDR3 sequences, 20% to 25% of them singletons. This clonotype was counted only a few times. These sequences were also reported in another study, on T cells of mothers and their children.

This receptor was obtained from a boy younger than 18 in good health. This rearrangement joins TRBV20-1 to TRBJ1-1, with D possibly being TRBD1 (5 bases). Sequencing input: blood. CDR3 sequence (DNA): TGCAGTGCTAGGCCAGGGAGGGCTTTCTTT. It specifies CSARPGRAFF.